The T cell receptor beta chain described here comes from a study of shared clonotypes between healthy human individuals. The assay was immunoSEQ multiplex PCR, and TCRdb's table has in-frame clones only and misses some. The sample includes millions of clones, 85% to 95% of them seen just once. The CDR3 covers 14 residues. Germline loops: CDR1 KGHSH, CDR2 LQKENI. J lost 5 bases, V lost 4 bases, and 3 bases had no gene match. The sequence came from a young man in good health. The sequenced sample consisted of naive CD4+ T cells sorted from blood. Subset in this sample: CD45RA+ positively selected. The rearrangement links TRBV18 to TRBJ1-4, with 8 positions matching TRBD1. The CDR3: CASSQGTGNEKLFF. CDR3 DNA sequence: TGTGCCAGCTCACAGGGGACAGGAAATGAAAAACTGTTTTTT. Based on the CDR3 plus reference TRBV18 and TRBJ1-4, the full variable domain is NAGVMQNPRHLVRRRGQEARLRCSPMKGHSHVYWYRQLPEEGLKFMVYLQKENIIDESGMPKERFSAEFPKEGPSILRIQQVVRGDSAAYFCASSQGTGNEKLFFGSGTQLSVL.